This entry describes one T cell receptor (beta chain). The antigen is unknown. The data are from a study of somatic mutations in cytotoxic T cells in rheumatoid arthritis. The assay was immunoSEQ multiplex PCR, and TCRdb's table has in-frame clones only and misses some. Of 9,500 to 15,000 clones in the sample, around 83% were seen once. Broader study findings: Age-matched healthy controls and rheumatoid arthritis patients had CD8+ T-cell clonality that did not differ significantly.

Sequencing used CD8+ T cells sorted from blood. This receptor was obtained from a woman aged 55-69 years in good health.

For the CDR3, the DNA is TGTGCCAGCAGCTTAAAGAGAACGGAGACCCAGTACTTC. This codes for CASSLKRTETQYF. This chain links TRBV11-2 with TRBJ2-5; D gene uncertain. This CDR3 region has 13 residues. Germline assignment: CDR1 SGHAT and CDR2 FQNNGV. V was clipped by 2 bases and J by 5 bases, with 9 bases between them.